Listed below are T cell receptor beta chains from one sample, sequenced in a study of cytomegalovirus exposure and HLA in healthy donors. Some clones are missing from TCRdb's copy, which holds only in-frame ones; the method was immunoSEQ multiplex PCR. The data contain around 170,000 clones, approximately 71% of them singletons. Sequenced material: PBMCs. These receptors came from a girl between 10 and 17 years old in good health and CMV-seronegative. CDR3s include the opening cysteine and the closing phenylalanine or tryptophan. D genes are given only for firm matches. The size field is filled for only some rows; it gives once, few, many or a size class.

clone size: -; J gene: TRBJ2-1; D gene: TRBD1; V gene: TRBV5-1; CDR3 DNA: TGCGCCAGCAGCCCGACCCTGGACAGGGGTGAGCAGTTCTTC; CDR3 protein: CASSPTLDRGEQFF
clone size: -; J gene: TRBJ1-5; D gene: -; V gene: TRBV19; CDR3 DNA: TGTGCCAGTAGCCTGGACGGGAACAATCAGCCCCAGCATTTT; CDR3 protein: CASSLDGNNQPQHF
clone size: -; J gene: TRBJ1-1; D gene: TRBD1; V gene: TRBV7-2; CDR3 DNA: TGTGCCAGCAGCGTGACAGGGGCCCTCATGAACACTGAAGCTTTCTTT; CDR3 protein: CASSVTGALMNTEAFF
clone size: -; J gene: TRBJ1-2; D gene: -; V gene: TRBV29-1; CDR3 DNA: TGCAGCGGCTTACCAGGTGACAGTGCTAACTATGGCTACACCTTC; CDR3 protein: CSGLPGDSANYGYTF
clone size: -; J gene: TRBJ2-7; D gene: -; V gene: TRBV5-1; CDR3 DNA: TGCGCCAGCAGCTTGGTAACGGGGTCAGGACAGAGCTCCTACGAGCAGTACTTC; CDR3 protein: CASSLVTGSGQSSYEQYF
clone size: -; J gene: TRBJ2-3; D gene: TRBD2; V gene: TRBV5-1; CDR3 DNA: TGCGCCAGCAGCTTGGCCGGACTAGCGGGGGCAGATACGCAGTATTTT; CDR3 protein: CASSLAGLAGADTQYF
clone size: -; J gene: TRBJ2-7; D gene: TRBD1; V gene: TRBV5-4; CDR3 DNA: TGTGCCAGCAGCTTGGGAGGACAGGGTATTGGGTACGAGCAGTACTTC; CDR3 protein: CASSLGGQGIGYEQYF
clone size: -; J gene: TRBJ2-1; D gene: -; V gene: TRBV10-3; CDR3 DNA: TGTGCCATCAGGGACGGGGGCTCCTACAATGAGCAGTTCTTC; CDR3 protein: CAIRDGGSYNEQFF
clone size: -; J gene: TRBJ1-2; D gene: TRBD1; V gene: TRBV5-1; CDR3 DNA: TGCGCCAGCAGCTCGGGACAGGGGGTTCTTAAGAACTATGGCTACACCTTC; CDR3 protein: CASSSGQGVLKNYGYTF
clone size: once; J gene: TRBJ1-5; D gene: -; V gene: TRBV2; CDR3 DNA: TGTGCCAGCATGGGCAGCCGACGCCAGCCCCAGCATTTT; CDR3 protein: CASMGSRRQPQHF
clone size: -; J gene: TRBJ1-1; D gene: -; V gene: TRBV14; CDR3 DNA: TGTGCCAGCAGCCAACTGGGCGTGGGCGAGAACACTGAAGCTTTCTTT; CDR3 protein: CASSQLGVGENTEAFF
clone size: -; J gene: TRBJ1-5; D gene: -; V gene: TRBV7-9; CDR3 DNA: TGTGCCAGCAGCATCGGGGGTAGCAATCAGCCCCAGCATTTT; CDR3 protein: CASSIGGSNQPQHF
clone size: -; J gene: TRBJ2-5; D gene: -; V gene: TRBV15; CDR3 DNA: TGTGCCACCAGATTTGCAGGGGTTGGCGAGACCCAGTACTTC; CDR3 protein: CATRFAGVGETQYF
clone size: once; J gene: TRBJ2-3; D gene: -; V gene: TRBV4-2; CDR3 DNA: TGTGCCAGCAGCCAAGGGCCCCCCCCTCGCGGGGGCTTAAGCACAGATACGCAGTATTTT; CDR3 protein: CASSQGPPPRGGLSTDTQYF
clone size: -; J gene: TRBJ1-5; D gene: -; V gene: TRBV19; CDR3 DNA: TGTGCCAGTAGTATCTGGCCAGGGGTAGTCGATAGCAATCAGCCCCAGCATTTT; CDR3 protein: CASSIWPGVVDSNQPQHF
clone size: -; J gene: TRBJ2-7; D gene: -; V gene: TRBV9; CDR3 DNA: TGTGCCAGCAGCCCAGACGTAGCCCTATACGAGCAGTACTTC; CDR3 protein: CASSPDVALYEQYF
clone size: -; J gene: TRBJ2-3; D gene: TRBD1; V gene: TRBV6-1; CDR3 DNA: TGTGCCACCCATAGGTGGACAGGGGGTAAGGATACGCAGTATTTT; CDR3 protein: CATHRWTGGKDTQYF
clone size: -; J gene: TRBJ2-1; D gene: -; V gene: TRBV30; CDR3 DNA: TGTGCCTGGAGTCCCAGTTCGGGCAATGAGCAGTTCTTC; CDR3 protein: CAWSPSSGNEQFF
clone size: -; J gene: TRBJ2-7; D gene: -; V gene: TRBV6-6; CDR3 DNA: TGTGCCAGCAACACCCCGTGGGGCAGCTCCTACGAGCAGTACTTC; CDR3 protein: CASNTPWGSSYEQYF
clone size: few; J gene: TRBJ1-3; D gene: -; V gene: TRBV7-2; CDR3 DNA: TGTGCCAGCAGCCCTAGTTGGCGGGGCCGCGGAAACACCATATATTTT; CDR3 protein: CASSPSWRGRGNTIYF
clone size: -; J gene: TRBJ1-6; D gene: TRBD1; V gene: TRBV12-5; CDR3 DNA: TGTGCTAGTGGTTCGGGACAGGGGGACTCACCCCTCCACTTT; CDR3 protein: CASGSGQGDSPLHF
clone size: -; J gene: TRBJ2-7; D gene: TRBD1; V gene: TRBV9; CDR3 DNA: TGTGCCAGCAGCCCACAGGGGAGCTCCTACGAGCAGTACTTC; CDR3 protein: CASSPQGSSYEQYF
clone size: -; J gene: TRBJ2-1; D gene: TRBD2; V gene: TRBV5-1; CDR3 DNA: TGCGCCAGCAGCTTGTCAGGACTAGCGGGGGGTACCAATGAGCAGTTCTTC; CDR3 protein: CASSLSGLAGGTNEQFF
clone size: -; J gene: TRBJ2-7; D gene: -; V gene: TRBV5-6; CDR3 DNA: TGTGCCAGCAGCGCCGGGGGGAGGGGGGCTGGAGAGCAGTACTTC; CDR3 protein: CASSAGGRGAGEQYF
clone size: -; J gene: TRBJ2-3; D gene: TRBD1; V gene: TRBV9; CDR3 DNA: TGTGCCAGCAGCGCCGGACAGGGGTCTTCTAGCACAGATACGCAGTATTTT; CDR3 protein: CASSAGQGSSSTDTQYF
clone size: few; J gene: TRBJ1-2; D gene: TRBD1; V gene: TRBV5-1; CDR3 DNA: TGCGCCAGCAGCGGGGGACAGAAGTTAGGCTATGGCTACACCTTC; CDR3 protein: CASSGGQKLGYGYTF
clone size: -; J gene: TRBJ2-7; D gene: TRBD1; V gene: TRBV5-1; CDR3 DNA: TGCGCCAGCAGCGGGGGACAGGCGTTCTACGAGCAGTACTTC; CDR3 protein: CASSGGQAFYEQYF
clone size: -; J gene: TRBJ2-7; D gene: TRBD1; V gene: TRBV6-5; CDR3 DNA: TGTGCCAGCAGTTACTCGACACGGACAGGGAACGAGCAGTACTTC; CDR3 protein: CASSYSTRTGNEQYF
clone size: -; J gene: TRBJ2-3; D gene: -; V gene: TRBV9; CDR3 DNA: TGTGCCAGCAGCCCGAGGCTACGGACTAGCACAGATACGCAGTATTTT; CDR3 protein: CASSPRLRTSTDTQYF
clone size: -; J gene: TRBJ2-1; D gene: TRBD2; V gene: TRBV9; CDR3 DNA: TGTGCCAGCAGCGTGAGGTCGGCGGGGGTCTTCTCCTACAATGAGCAGTTCTTC; CDR3 protein: CASSVRSAGVFSYNEQFF
clone size: -; J gene: TRBJ1-2; D gene: -; V gene: TRBV6-1; CDR3 DNA: TGTGCCAGCAGTGAAGGCCTCGGGGGGCCTTATGGCTACACCTTC; CDR3 protein: CASSEGLGGPYGYTF
clone size: -; J gene: TRBJ1-6; D gene: -; V gene: TRBV5-4; CDR3 DNA: TGTGCCAGCAGCTTGAACAGCCTTAATTCACCCCTCCACTTT; CDR3 protein: CASSLNSLNSPLHF
clone size: -; J gene: TRBJ2-7; D gene: -; V gene: TRBV10-3; CDR3 DNA: TGTGCCATCAGGGGTACAGACGTCTACGAGCAGTACTTC; CDR3 protein: CAIRGTDVYEQYF
clone size: -; J gene: TRBJ2-7; D gene: -; V gene: TRBV29-1; CDR3 DNA: TGCAGCGTTGAAGAGAGACTAGTCGGGTCCTACGAGCAGTACTTC; CDR3 protein: CSVEERLVGSYEQYF
clone size: -; J gene: TRBJ2-7; D gene: TRBD1; V gene: TRBV4-1; CDR3 DNA: TGCGCCAGCAGCCAAGTGAACAGGGGTAGCTCCTACGAGCAGTACTTC; CDR3 protein: CASSQVNRGSSYEQYF
clone size: -; J gene: TRBJ1-1; D gene: -; V gene: TRBV5-4; CDR3 DNA: TGTGCCAGCAGCTTACCAGGGAACACTGAAGCTTTCTTT; CDR3 protein: CASSLPGNTEAFF
clone size: -; J gene: TRBJ2-7; D gene: -; V gene: TRBV30; CDR3 DNA: TGTGCCTGGAACAGACCAGGGTTCTACGAGCAGTACTTC; CDR3 protein: CAWNRPGFYEQYF
clone size: -; J gene: TRBJ2-7; D gene: -; V gene: TRBV28; CDR3 DNA: TGTGCCAGCAGTCCCGGCCCTAGATACTACGAGCAGTACTTC; CDR3 protein: CASSPGPRYYEQYF
clone size: -; J gene: TRBJ2-3; D gene: -; V gene: TRBV9; CDR3 DNA: TGTGCCAGCAACCACGGGGGTCAAACAGATACGCAGTATTTT; CDR3 protein: CASNHGGQTDTQYF
clone size: -; J gene: TRBJ2-7; D gene: -; V gene: TRBV7-6; CDR3 DNA: TGTGCCAGCAGCTTAGAGTCAACAGGGCTACTCCCGGACTTC; CDR3 protein: CASSLESTGLLPDF
clone size: -; J gene: TRBJ1-2; D gene: -; V gene: TRBV27; CDR3 DNA: TGTGCCAGCAGCACGGGGGGCCGCGGCTACACCTTC; CDR3 protein: CASSTGGRGYTF
clone size: -; J gene: TRBJ2-7; D gene: -; V gene: TRBV6-6; CDR3 DNA: TGTGCCAGCAGTTACGAGTCCTACGAGCAGTACTTC; CDR3 protein: CASSYESYEQYF